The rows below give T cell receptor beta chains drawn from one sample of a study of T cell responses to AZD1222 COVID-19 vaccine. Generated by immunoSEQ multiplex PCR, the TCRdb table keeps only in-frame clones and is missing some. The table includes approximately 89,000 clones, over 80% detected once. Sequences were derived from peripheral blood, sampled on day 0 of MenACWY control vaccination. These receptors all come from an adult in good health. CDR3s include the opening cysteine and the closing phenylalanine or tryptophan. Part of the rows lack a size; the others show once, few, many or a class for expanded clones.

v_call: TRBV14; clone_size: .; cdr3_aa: CASSQARLAVYPVLGEQYF
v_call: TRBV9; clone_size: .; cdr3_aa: CASAKTGGLAEAFF
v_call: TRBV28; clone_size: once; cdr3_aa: CASNQGQTPYEQYF
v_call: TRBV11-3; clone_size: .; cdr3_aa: CASSRGLVNEQFF
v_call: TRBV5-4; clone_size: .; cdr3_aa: CASSLNPLLDTQYF
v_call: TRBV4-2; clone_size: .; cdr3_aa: CASSHSPIGATNEKLFF
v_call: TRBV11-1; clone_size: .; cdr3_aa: CASSYGEEQFF
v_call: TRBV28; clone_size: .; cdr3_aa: CASTRTAILNYGYTF
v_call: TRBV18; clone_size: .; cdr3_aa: CASSPRGQGDEKLFF
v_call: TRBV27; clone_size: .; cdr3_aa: CASSSGNTEAFF
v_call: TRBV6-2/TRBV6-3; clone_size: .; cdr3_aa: CASSGTSGYQETQYF
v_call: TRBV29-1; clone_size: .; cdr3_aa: CSAFVAGELFF
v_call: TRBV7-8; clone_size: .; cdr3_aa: CASSLVPMNTEAFF
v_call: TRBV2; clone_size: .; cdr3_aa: CASSEGTTLQYF
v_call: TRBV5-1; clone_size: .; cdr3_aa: CASSSEFEPEAFF
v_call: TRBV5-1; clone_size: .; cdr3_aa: CASSRIDTEAFF
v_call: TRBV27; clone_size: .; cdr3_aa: CASGISAYEQYF
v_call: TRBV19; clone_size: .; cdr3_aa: CASSRLAGGYEQYF
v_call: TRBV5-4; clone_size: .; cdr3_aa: CASSGAETNEQFF
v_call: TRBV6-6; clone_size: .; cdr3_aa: CASSPFQGSLSNQPQHF
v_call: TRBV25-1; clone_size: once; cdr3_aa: CASSTGTHTIYF
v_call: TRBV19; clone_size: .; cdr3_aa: CASSPTRLTPGGNYGYTF
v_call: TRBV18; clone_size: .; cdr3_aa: CASSPVGYGEAFF
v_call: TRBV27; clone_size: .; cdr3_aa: CASSLWRGADGYTF
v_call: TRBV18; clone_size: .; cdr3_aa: CASSPATSGGFNEQFF
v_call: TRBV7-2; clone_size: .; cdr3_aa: CASSFQGLGDTQYF
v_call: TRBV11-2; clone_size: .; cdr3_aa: CASLSRDRSNEQYF
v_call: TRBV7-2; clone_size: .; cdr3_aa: CASSSGLAGGDNEQFF
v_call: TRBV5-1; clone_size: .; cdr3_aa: CASSLAGVRETQYF
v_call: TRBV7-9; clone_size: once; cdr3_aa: CASSLAGSGTEAFF
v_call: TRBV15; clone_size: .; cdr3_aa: CATSRDTGYYEQYF
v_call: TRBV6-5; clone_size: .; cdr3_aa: CASSYSGEVSKQYF
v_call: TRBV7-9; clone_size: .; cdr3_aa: CASSLVGGVETQYF
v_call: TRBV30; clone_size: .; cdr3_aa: CAWTTGGGNTIYF
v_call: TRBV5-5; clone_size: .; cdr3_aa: CASSSRDRGPWGTEAFF
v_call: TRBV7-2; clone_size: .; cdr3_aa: CASSLALGYYEQYF
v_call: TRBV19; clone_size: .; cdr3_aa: CASQLTGGRTGELFF
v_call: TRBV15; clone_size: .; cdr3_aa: CATSRVAQRENEQYF
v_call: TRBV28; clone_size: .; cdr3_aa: CASSRWDRAMVRGGYTF
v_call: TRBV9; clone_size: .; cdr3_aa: CASSARYGETNTGELFF
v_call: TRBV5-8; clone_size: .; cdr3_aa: CASSLAQGWANYGYTF
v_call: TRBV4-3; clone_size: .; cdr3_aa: CASSQALYNEQFF